Reported below is one T cell receptor beta chain. A few counts support this clonotype. Its antigen is still unknown. No base-level quality is on record; no much larger clone is a single base apart. Receptor amplification or capture employed RT-PCR. Sequencing used an Illumina HiSeq 2500. TCRdb passed the public sequencing reads through fastp at Q25 and MiXCR, retaining productive beta sequences. Rows matching on CDR3 protein sequence are summarized as one entry with the most common DNA and genes. Within this sample are fewer than 650,000 distinct CDR3 sequences, with 10% to 15% of them counted one time only. Clones ranked in the top ten supply around 13% of the sample. The data stem from a study of response to subunit inactivated influenza vaccine (dated by TCRdb to about 2018). About the study as a whole: Deep quantitative T cell receptor repertoire profiling was used in the study to track responses to a trivalent subunit inactivated influenza vaccine. General findings and caveats noted by the study authors: It was suggested by the authors that each seasonal influenza vaccination may recruit only a limited number of new T cells.

Interpreted using the paper, the time point label stands for: more than 35 days after influenza vaccine administration. Per the germline V gene (reference sequence), LGHDT is the CDR1 and YNNKEL is the CDR2. Trimming at the junction amounts to 0 bases on V and 6 bases on J, and the germline ends lie 15 bases apart. From cysteine to phenylalanine, the CDR3 is 16 amino acids long. The kept DNA is CDR3 alone, 48 bases in frame from the first base. Recombination linked TRBV3-1 to TRBJ2-1; confidence is insufficient to name the D gene. The sequencing here drew on PBMCs from blood, taken 35 to 45 days after vaccination. This clonotype originated in a man in his fifties or sixties who received an inactivated influenza vaccine. Donor details come from another sample of the same person, matched by shared clones. The nucleotides read TGTGCCAGCAGCCAAGATCGCGCATCTCGTTCCAATGAGCAGTTCTTC. Its translation reads: CASSQDRASRSNEQFF.